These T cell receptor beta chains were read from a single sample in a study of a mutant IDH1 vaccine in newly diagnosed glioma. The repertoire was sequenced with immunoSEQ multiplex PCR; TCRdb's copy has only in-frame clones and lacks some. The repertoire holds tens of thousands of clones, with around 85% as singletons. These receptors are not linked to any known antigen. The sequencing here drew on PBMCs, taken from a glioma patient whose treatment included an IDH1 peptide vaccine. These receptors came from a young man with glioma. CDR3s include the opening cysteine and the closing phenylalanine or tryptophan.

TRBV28,CASRTPGAYEQYF
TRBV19,CASSMRSFTGELFF
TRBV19,CASSSPRGWSQPQHF
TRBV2,CASRLETENEKLFF
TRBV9,CASGTANQPQHF
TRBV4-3,CASSQSAGNTEAFF
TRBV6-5,CASVGAAYTEAFF
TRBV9,CASSGRGGRGEQYF
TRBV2,CASSATASYEQYF
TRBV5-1,CASSLDPNYGYTF
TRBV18,CASSPGRTASEAFF
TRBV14,CASSQEREGQQGNQPQHF
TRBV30,CAWTRRQNVNTEAFF
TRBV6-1,CASSEIPGQGEIVAEAFF
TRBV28,CASSAPRQGFNYGYTF
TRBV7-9,CASSFRMRWSSSFTDTQYF
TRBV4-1,CASSPGETGELFF
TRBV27,CASSSSLTAYEQYF
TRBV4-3,CASSQVSIFTTATNEKLFF
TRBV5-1,CASSAGTSGRGETQYF
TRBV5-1,CASRGGTENEKLFF
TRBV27,CASSTGTGVHNQPQHF
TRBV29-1,CSAEGQGPAGELFF
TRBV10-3,CAISAPGTVIHEQYF
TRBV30,CAWSERRGPRRYF
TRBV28,CASRSTGRGSYEQYF
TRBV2,CASNSDSLEEQYF
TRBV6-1,CASSEVVGAYGYTF
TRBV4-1,CASSQESGTHNEQFF
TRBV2,CASKAGPVNTEAFF
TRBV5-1,CASSLLQGAGNEQFF
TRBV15,CATSRDGIIYEQYF
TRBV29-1,CSVDEPGNYGYTF
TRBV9,CASSAGLAAETQYF
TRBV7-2,CASAQGLTGNTIYF
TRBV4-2,CASSQDLFPGTYSNQPQHF
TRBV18,CASSVLATKTHSYNEQFF
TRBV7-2,CASSLATGGRNTDTQYF